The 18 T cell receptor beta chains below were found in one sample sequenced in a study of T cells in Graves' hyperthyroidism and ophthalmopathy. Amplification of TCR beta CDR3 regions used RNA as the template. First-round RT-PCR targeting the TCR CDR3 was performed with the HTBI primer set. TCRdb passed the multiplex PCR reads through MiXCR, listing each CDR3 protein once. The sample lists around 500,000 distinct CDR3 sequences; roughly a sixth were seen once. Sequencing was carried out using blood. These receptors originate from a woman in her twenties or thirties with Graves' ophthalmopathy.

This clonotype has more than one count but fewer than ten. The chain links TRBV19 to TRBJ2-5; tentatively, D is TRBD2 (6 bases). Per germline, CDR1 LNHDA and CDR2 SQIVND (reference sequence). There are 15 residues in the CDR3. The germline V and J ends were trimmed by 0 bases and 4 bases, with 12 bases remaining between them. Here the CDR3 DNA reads TGTGCCAGTAGTATAGAAGCGTGGAGGGGAGAGACCCAGTACTTC. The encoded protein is CASSIEAWRGETQYF.

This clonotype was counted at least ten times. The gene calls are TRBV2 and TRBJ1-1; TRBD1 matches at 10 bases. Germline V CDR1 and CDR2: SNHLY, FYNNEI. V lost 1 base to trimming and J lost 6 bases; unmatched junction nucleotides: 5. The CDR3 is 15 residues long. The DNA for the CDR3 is TGTGCCAGCAGTGAAGAGGGGACAGGGGTGTCTGAAGCTTTCTTT. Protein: CASSEEGTGVSEAFF.

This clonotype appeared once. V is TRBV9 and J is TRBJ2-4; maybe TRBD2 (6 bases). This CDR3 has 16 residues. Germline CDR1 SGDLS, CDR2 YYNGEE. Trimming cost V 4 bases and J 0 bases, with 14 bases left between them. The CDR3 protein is CASSKVGGSAKNIQYF. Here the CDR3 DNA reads TGTGCCAGCAGCAAAGTGGGGGGATCAGCCAAAAACATTCAGTACTTC.

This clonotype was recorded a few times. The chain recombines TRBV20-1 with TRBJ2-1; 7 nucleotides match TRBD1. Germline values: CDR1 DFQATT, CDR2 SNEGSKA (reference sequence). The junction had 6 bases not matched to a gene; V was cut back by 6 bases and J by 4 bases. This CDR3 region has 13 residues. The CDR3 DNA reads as TGCAGTGCGGCCGACAGGGTTTACAATGAGCAGTTCTTC. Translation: CSAADRVYNEQFF.

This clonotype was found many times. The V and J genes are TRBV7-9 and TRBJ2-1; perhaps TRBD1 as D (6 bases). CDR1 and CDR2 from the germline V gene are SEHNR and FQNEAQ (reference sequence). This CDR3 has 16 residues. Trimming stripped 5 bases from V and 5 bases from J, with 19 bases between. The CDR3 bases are TGTGCCAGCAGCCCGAGGCACAGGGATTCTAACAATGAGCAGTTCTTC. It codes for CASSPRHRDSNNEQFF.

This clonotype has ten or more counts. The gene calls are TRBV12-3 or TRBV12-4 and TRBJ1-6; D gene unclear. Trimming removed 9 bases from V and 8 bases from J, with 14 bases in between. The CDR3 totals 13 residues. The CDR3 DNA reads TGTGCCAGGAGACAAGGGTTGGATTCACCCCTCCACTTT. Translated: CARRQGLDSPLHF.

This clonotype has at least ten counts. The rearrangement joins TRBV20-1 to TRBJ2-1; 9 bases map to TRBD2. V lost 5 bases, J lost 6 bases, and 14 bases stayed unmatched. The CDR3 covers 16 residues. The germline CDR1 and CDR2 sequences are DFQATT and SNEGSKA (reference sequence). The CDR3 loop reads CSASPGRLAGRNEQFF. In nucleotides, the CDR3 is TGCAGTGCTTCCCCAGGGCGGCTAGCGGGACGCAATGAGCAGTTCTTC.

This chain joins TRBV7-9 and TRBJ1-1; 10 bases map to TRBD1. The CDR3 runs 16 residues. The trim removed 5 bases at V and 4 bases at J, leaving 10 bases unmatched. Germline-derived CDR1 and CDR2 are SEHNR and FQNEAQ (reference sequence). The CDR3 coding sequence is TGTGCCAGCAGCCGACAGGGGGCTAATTTGGGCACTGAAGCTTTCTTT. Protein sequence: CASSRQGANLGTEAFF.

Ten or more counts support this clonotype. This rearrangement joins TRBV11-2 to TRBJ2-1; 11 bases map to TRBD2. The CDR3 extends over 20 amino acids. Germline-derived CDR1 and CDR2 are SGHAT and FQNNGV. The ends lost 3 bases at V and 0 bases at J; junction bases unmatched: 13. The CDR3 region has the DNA TGTGCCAGCAGCTTGCGTCCGGGACTAGCGGAGGCAAGCTCCTACAATGAGCAGTTCTTC. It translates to CASSLRPGLAEASSYNEQFF.

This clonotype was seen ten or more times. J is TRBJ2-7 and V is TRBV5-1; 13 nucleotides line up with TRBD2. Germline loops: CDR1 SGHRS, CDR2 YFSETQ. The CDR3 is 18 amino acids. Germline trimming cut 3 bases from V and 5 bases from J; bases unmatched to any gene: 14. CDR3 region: CASSYTEEGGLAGDEQYF. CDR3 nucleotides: TGCGCCAGCAGCTATACTGAGGAGGGAGGACTAGCGGGGGACGAGCAGTACTTC.

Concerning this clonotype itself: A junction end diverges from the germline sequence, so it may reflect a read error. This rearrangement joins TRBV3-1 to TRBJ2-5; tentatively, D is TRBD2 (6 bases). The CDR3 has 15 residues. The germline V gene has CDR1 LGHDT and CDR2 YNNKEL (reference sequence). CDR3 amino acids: CACSSPGSRQGTQYF. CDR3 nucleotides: TGTGCCTGCAGCAGTCCCGGGAGCCGGCAGGGGACCCAGTACTTC.

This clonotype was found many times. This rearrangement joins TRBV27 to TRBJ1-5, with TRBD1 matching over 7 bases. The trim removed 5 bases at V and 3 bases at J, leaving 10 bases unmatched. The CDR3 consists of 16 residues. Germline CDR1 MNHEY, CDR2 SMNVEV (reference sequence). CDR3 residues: CASSRSGTELNQPQHF. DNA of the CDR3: TGTGCCAGCAGTCGTTCCGGGACAGAGCTCAATCAGCCCCAGCATTTT.

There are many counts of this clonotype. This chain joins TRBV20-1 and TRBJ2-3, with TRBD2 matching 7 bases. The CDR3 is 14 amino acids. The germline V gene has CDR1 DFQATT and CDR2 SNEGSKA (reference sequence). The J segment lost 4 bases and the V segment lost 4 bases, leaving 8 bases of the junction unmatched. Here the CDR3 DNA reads TGCAGTGCTACCGCGGGAGCCGGGCCAGATACGCAGTATTTT. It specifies CSATAGAGPDTQYF.

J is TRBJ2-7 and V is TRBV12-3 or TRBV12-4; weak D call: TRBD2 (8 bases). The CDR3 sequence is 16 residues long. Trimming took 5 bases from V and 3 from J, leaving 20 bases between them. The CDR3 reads CASSRGGADRHYEQYF. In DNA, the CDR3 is TGTGCCAGCAGTCGGGGGGGGGCGGACAGGCACTACGAGCAGTACTTC.

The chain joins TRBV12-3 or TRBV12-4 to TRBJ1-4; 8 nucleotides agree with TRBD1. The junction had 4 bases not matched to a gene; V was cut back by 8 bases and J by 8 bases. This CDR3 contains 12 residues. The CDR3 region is CASQDRGEKLFF. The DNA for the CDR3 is TGTGCCAGCCAAGACAGGGGAGAAAAACTGTTTTTT.

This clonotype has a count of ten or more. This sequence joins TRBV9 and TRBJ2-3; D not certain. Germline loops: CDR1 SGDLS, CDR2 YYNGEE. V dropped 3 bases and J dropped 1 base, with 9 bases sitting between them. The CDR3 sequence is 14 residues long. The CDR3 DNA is TGTGCCAGCAGCGAAGATCGGGGCACAGATACGCAGTATTTT. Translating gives CASSEDRGTDTQYF.

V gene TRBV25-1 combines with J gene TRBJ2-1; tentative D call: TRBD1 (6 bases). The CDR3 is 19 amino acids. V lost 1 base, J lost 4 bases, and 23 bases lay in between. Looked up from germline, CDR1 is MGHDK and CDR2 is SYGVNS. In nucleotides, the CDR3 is TGTGCCAGCAGTGAATCACAGGGCTCGAGACAGCCCCAATACAATGAGCAGTTCTTC. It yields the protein CASSESQGSRQPQYNEQFF.

The CDR3 nucleotides are TGCAGTGCGGGGACGGATAGCAATCAGCCCCAGCATTTT. Translated, it gives CSAGTDSNQPQHF. The chain combines TRBV20-1 with TRBJ1-5; D perhaps matches TRBD1 (5 bases). Between the trimmed V and J ends, which lost 6 bases and 0 bases, there was a span of 9 bases. CDR3 length: 13 residues. Germline V CDR1 and CDR2: DFQATT, SNEGSKA (reference sequence).